This entry is about one TCR beta chain. This entry belongs to a study of control samples from healthy donors and cancer patients. In germline, CDR1 is LNHDA, CDR2 SQIVND (reference sequence). This CDR3 spans 15 amino acids. Trimming removed 4 bases at V and 7 bases at J, with 14 bases between. Sequenced by immunoSEQ multiplex PCR; TCRdb stores in-frame clones only, minus some. The repertoire includes 150,000 or so clones, approximately 94% of them detected once, and 5.8% sits in the top ten. The V gene is TRBV19, the J gene TRBJ1-6; D remains ambiguous. The TCR originated in a man younger than 35 in good health. Specimen: blood. Here the CDR3 reads CASSTPPAENSPLHF. The CDR3 DNA follows: TGTGCCAGTAGTACTCCTCCAGCGGAAAATTCACCCCTCCACTTT.